This entry lists 32 T cell receptor beta chains sequenced from one sample in a study of post-analysis software for immune sequencing data. Study results and limitations: Comparison of patients with controls showed five TRBV segments more frequent in patients, TRBV5-6, TRBV5-1 and TRBV20-1 among them.

Presence of unique molecular identifiers characterized the TCR beta cDNA libraries. TCRdb reanalysed the PCR reads using MiXCR and keeps one entry per CDR3 protein. Of around 700,000 distinct CDR3 sequences in the sample, roughly three fifths were seen once. Their antigens remain unidentified. Sequenced material: blood. These TCRs come from a girl aged 2-9 years with multiple sclerosis.

The rearrangement uses TRBV9 and TRBJ2-7; 10 nucleotides match TRBD2. Gene TRBJ2-5 matches the end of the DNA better, so the J call may be wrong. There are 18 residues in the CDR3. CDR1 and CDR2 (germline): SGDLS, YYNGEE. CDR3 loop: CASSVSPSGSRIQETQYF. The CDR3 DNA follows: TGTGCCAGCAGCGTTTCGCCTAGCGGGAGCCGAATACAAGAGACCCAGTACTTC.

V gene TRBV20-1 combines with J gene TRBJ2-3; D gene uncertain. Trimming pared 1 base from V and 5 bases from J, leaving 13 bases between. This CDR3 has 14 residues. Germline CDR1 reads DFQATT; CDR2 reads SNEGSKA (reference sequence). The CDR3 loop is CSARVRPPGDTQYF. The CDR3 DNA is TGCAGTGCTAGAGTGCGACCTCCTGGAGATACGCAGTATTTT.

The chain is built from TRBV3-1 and TRBJ2-1, with 11 bases matching TRBD2. This CDR3 is 16 amino acids long. Trimming removed 4 bases from V and 6 bases from J; junction bases left unmatched: 8. Germline-derived CDR1 and CDR2 are LGHDT and YNNKEL (reference sequence). CDR3 protein: CASSPDLAGGPNEQFF. The CDR3 region has the DNA TGTGCCAGCAGCCCTGACCTAGCGGGAGGACCCAATGAGCAGTTCTTC.

This chain links TRBV2 with TRBJ2-1, with TRBD2 identical over 12 bases. In germline, CDR1 is SNHLY, CDR2 FYNNEI. CDR3 length equals 16 residues. The V and J ends lost 10 bases and 10 bases, in that order; junction bases with no gene match: 17. CDR3 residues: CAIRLAGVPDSREQFF. The CDR3 DNA is TGTGCCATCAGACTAGCGGGAGTTCCGGATTCGAGGGAGCAGTTCTTC.

The chain joins TRBV5-6 to TRBJ1-5, with unresolved D. Germline CDR1 is SGHDT and CDR2 is YYEEEE. The CDR3 is 14 residues long. V was pared by 2 bases and J by 7 bases, with 13 bases between. This CDR3 reads CASSFSGVGQPQHF. The DNA of the CDR3 is TGTGCCAGCAGCTTTTCCGGGGTTGGGCAGCCCCAGCATTTT.

The chain recombines TRBV29-1 with TRBJ2-1; 14 bases agree with TRBD2. The CDR3 extends over 14 amino acids. Germline V gene data show CDR1 as SQVTM and CDR2 as ANQGSEA. V gave up 7 bases and J gave up 6 bases; unmatched junction bases: 5. Here the CDR3 reads CSAAGTSGSNEQFF. The CDR3 DNA follows: TGCAGCGCGGCCGGGACTAGCGGGAGCAATGAGCAGTTCTTC.

The V gene is TRBV12-3 or TRBV12-4, the J gene TRBJ2-1, with 7 bases fitting TRBD1. With 5 bases clipped from V and 12 bases from J, the junction kept 10 bases outside the gene matches. The CDR3 has 13 amino acids. CDR3 in amino acids: CASSIRQGNWQFF. CDR3 DNA sequence: TGTGCCAGCAGTATTCGACAGGGTAATTGGCAGTTCTTC.

CDR3 bases: TGCGCCAGCAGCCAAGATCTTCAGACCCGGCAGTTCTTC. Protein sequence: CASSQDLQTRQFF. The V gene is TRBV4-3, the J gene TRBJ2-1; no definite D call. V was shortened by 0 bases and J by 12 bases, with 12 bases between the two germline ends. Germline CDR1 and CDR2: LGHNA and YSLEER. This CDR3 spans 13 amino acids.

This clonotype was seen a few times. The chain uses TRBV6-5 and TRBJ2-1, with 8 bases lining up with TRBD1. Germline V gene data show CDR1 as MNHEY and CDR2 as SVGAGI. J gave up 5 bases and V 4 bases, and 7 bases lay outside the gene matches. This CDR3 is 15 amino acids long. CDR3: CASSFSGQGDNEQFF. DNA of the CDR3: TGTGCCAGCAGTTTTAGCGGACAGGGCGACAATGAGCAGTTCTTC.

The chain recombines TRBV7-3 with TRBJ1-1; no clear D. Germline assignment: CDR1 SGHTA and CDR2 FQGTGA. V was trimmed by 1 base and J by 5 bases, leaving 8 bases between them. CDR3 length equals 13 residues. CDR3 sequence reads: CASSLKAGTEAFF. The CDR3 region has the DNA TGTGCCAGCAGCTTAAAGGCTGGGACTGAAGCTTTCTTT.

The genes are TRBV6-6 and TRBJ2-1; a possible D gene is TRBD2 (7 bases). Trimming took off 5 bases at V and 10 bases at J, with 21 bases between the two ends. The CDR3 covers 15 residues. Germline V CDR1 and CDR2: MNHNY, SVGAGI (reference sequence). DNA of the CDR3: TGTGCCAGCAGTCAATTAGCGGGCCCAGGGGACGAGCAGTTCTTC. Its translation is CASSQLAGPGDEQFF.

The chain recombines TRBV5-1 with TRBJ2-1; TRBD2 might be the D (6 bases). Trimming stripped 3 bases from V and 13 bases from J, with 23 bases between. From germline, CDR1 is SGHRS and CDR2 YFSETQ. The length of the CDR3 is 15 residues. The CDR3 sequence is CASSSGTALRWGQFF. In DNA form, the CDR3 reads TGCGCCAGCAGCTCCGGGACTGCCCTGAGATGGGGACAGTTCTTC.

The chain links TRBV5-1 to TRBJ2-2; a weak D match, TRBD1 (5 bases). Germline CDR1 and CDR2: SGHRS and YFSETQ. The germline V and J ends were trimmed by 1 base and 2 bases, with 9 bases remaining between them. This CDR3 contains 15 residues. CDR3 in amino acids: CASSLRGVNTGELFF. For the CDR3, the DNA is TGCGCCAGCAGCTTGAGGGGTGTAAACACCGGGGAGCTGTTTTTT.

The V call is TRBV5-1, the J call TRBJ2-5, with D tentatively TRBD1 (6 bases). With 3 bases removed from V and 1 base from J, the gap between germline ends came to 16 bases. This CDR3 contains 16 residues. Per the germline V gene, CDR1 is SGHRS and CDR2 is YFSETQ. The CDR3 DNA sequence: TGCGCCAGCAGCTATATGACAGGAGAGTTCCAAGAGACCCAGTACTTC. This encodes CASSYMTGEFQETQYF.

The rearrangement joins TRBV7-9 to TRBJ2-5; D remains ambiguous. The CDR3 length is 12 residues. V lost 1 base to trimming and J lost 4 bases, with 4 bases between them. Per the germline V gene, CDR1 is SEHNR and CDR2 is FQNEAQ (reference sequence). The CDR3 region has the DNA TGTGCCAGCAGCTTAGACACAGAGACCCAGTACTTC. Translated, it gives CASSLDTETQYF. Based on the CDR3 plus reference TRBV7-9 and TRBJ2-5, the full variable domain is DTGVSQNPRHKITKRGQNVTFRCDPISEHNRLYWYRQTLGQGPEFLTYFQNEAQLEKSRLLSDRFSAERPKGSFSTLEIQRTEQGDSAMYLCASSLDTETQYFGPGTRLLVL.

This clonotype was seen a handful of times. The rearrangement uses TRBV3-1 and TRBJ2-1; a weak D match, TRBD2 (6 bases). Trimming took off 0 bases at V and 7 bases at J, with 10 bases between the two ends. The germline V gene encodes CDR1 LGHDT and CDR2 YNNKEL (reference sequence). The CDR3 has 14 amino acids. The CDR3 coding sequence is TGTGCCAGCAGCCAAGAGGTTGGAGGGAATGAGCAGTTCTTC. Translated: CASSQEVGGNEQFF.

This chain links TRBV9 with TRBJ2-3, with TRBD2 identical over 9 bases. Losses at the gene ends were 1 base for V and 4 bases for J; bases not matched to a gene: 4. Germline CDR1 is SGDLS and CDR2 is YYNGEE. The CDR3 loop spans 15 amino acids. CDR3 nucleotides: TGTGCCAGCAGCGTACAGGCGGGGGGGTCAGATACGCAGTATTTT. This gives the protein CASSVQAGGSDTQYF.

This clonotype occurred a few times. The V and J genes are TRBV14 and TRBJ2-3, with unresolved D. The germline V gene has CDR1 SGHDN and CDR2 FVKESK. There are 16 residues in the CDR3. V was pared by 0 bases and J by 2 bases, with 12 bases between. CDR3 DNA sequence: TGTGCCAGCAGCCAAGACGGCCCGCTAACCACAGATACGCAGTATTTT. This translates into CASSQDGPLTTDTQYF.

This clonotype came up a few times. This chain connects TRBV10-3 to TRBJ2-1; 9 positions match TRBD2. Germline trimming cut 7 bases from V and 5 bases from J; bases unmatched to any gene: 6. Germline CDR1 is ENHRY and CDR2 is SYGVKD. The CDR3 extends over 14 amino acids. CDR3 region: CAITAREGDNEQFF. CDR3 sequence (DNA): TGTGCCATCACTGCGCGGGAGGGAGACAATGAGCAGTTCTTC.

V and J are TRBV6-5 and TRBJ2-7, with TRBD2 identical over 9 bases. V was clipped by 0 bases and J by 3 bases; unmatched bases: 9. Germline CDR1 is MNHEY and CDR2 is SVGAGI. CDR3 length: 17 residues. In nucleotides, the CDR3 is TGTGCCAGCAGTTACTCGAGGCGCGGGAGGGGTATCTACGAGCAGTACTTC. Its protein is CASSYSRRGRGIYEQYF.

This clonotype was detected a few times. The chain combines TRBV3-1 with TRBJ2-1; possibly TRBD2 for D (6 bases). V was clipped by 4 bases and J by 6 bases, with 10 bases between them. The CDR3 contains 13 residues. Germline V gene lookup returns CDR1 LGHDT and CDR2 YNNKEL (reference sequence). The CDR3 is CASSPGETNEQFF. DNA of the CDR3: TGTGCCAGCAGCCCGGGAGAGACCAATGAGCAGTTCTTC.

This clonotype came up once. J is TRBJ1-2 and V is TRBV12-3 or TRBV12-4; 8 positions match TRBD1. The ends lost 4 bases at V and 6 bases at J; junction bases unmatched: 1. This CDR3 is 12 amino acids long. The CDR3 loop is CASSWTGNGYTF. CDR3 nucleotides: TGTGCCAGCAGTTGGACAGGGAATGGCTACACCTTC.

This clonotype appeared a few times. The rearrangement links TRBV12-3 or TRBV12-4 to TRBJ2-3; the D is unclear. Trimming left V 6 bases short and J 1 base short, with 8 bases between. The CDR3 spans 13 residues. Here the CDR3 reads CASRSPGTDTQYF. Here the CDR3 DNA reads TGTGCCAGCAGATCCCCGGGCACAGATACGCAGTATTTT.

The chain links TRBV20-1 to TRBJ1-1; D is ambiguous. Germline loops: CDR1 DFQATT, CDR2 SNEGSKA (reference sequence). Trimming removed 4 bases from V and 0 bases from J, with 3 bases in between. CDR3 length equals 11 residues. DNA of the CDR3: TGCAGTGCTACTGTGAACACTGAAGCTTTCTTT. This gives the protein CSATVNTEAFF.

CDR3 nucleotide sequence: TGTGCCATCAGTGAGACGACTCCGTATCGGACTGGCGAGCAGTACTTC. It is translated as CAISETTPYRTGEQYF. The genes are TRBV10-3 and TRBJ2-7, with D possibly matching TRBD2 (5 bases). Germline CDR1 and CDR2: ENHRY and SYGVKD. The CDR3 totals 16 residues. V was pared by 2 bases and J by 6 bases, with 20 bases between.

The chain combines TRBV6-1 with TRBJ2-1, with 9 bases that match TRBD1. The germline gives CDR1 MNHNS, CDR2 SASEGT. After removal of 2 bases from V and 8 bases from J, the junction contained 7 bases not matched to a gene. CDR3 length equals 15 residues. In DNA form, the CDR3 reads TGTGCCAGCAGTGAACTTGGACAGGGGCTCGATGAGCAGTTCTTC. It encodes CASSELGQGLDEQFF.

In this sample, this clonotype turned up many times. A read error may account for a junction end that differs from germline. The CDR3 loop reads CASSFGGGETQYF. In DNA, the CDR3 is TGTGCTAGCAGCTTTGGCGGGGGAGAGACCCAGTACTTC. The chain combines TRBV7-7 with TRBJ2-5; TRBD2 aligns across 7 bases. This CDR3 is built from 13 residues. Germline V CDR1 and CDR2: SSHAT, FNYEAQ (reference sequence).

J is TRBJ2-3 and V is TRBV20-1; D possibly matches TRBD1 or TRBD2 (5 bases each). Germline V gene sequence: CDR1 DFQATT, CDR2 SNEGSKA (reference sequence). Trimming stripped 7 bases from V and 4 bases from J, with 21 bases between. The CDR3 consists of 15 residues. DNA for the CDR3: TGCAGTGGCACCCCGGGACGGTCTTCCCCAGATACGCAGTATTTT. It specifies CSGTPGRSSPDTQYF.

This rearrangement joins TRBV5-1 to TRBJ2-1, with 7 bases matching TRBD1. V shed 4 bases, J shed 10 bases, and the junction held 8 bases outside the gene matches. The CDR3 is 13 residues long. Germline CDR1 reads SGHRS; CDR2 reads YFSETQ. The CDR3 bases are TGCGCCAGCAGCCTGGACAGGATGGGCGAGCAGTTCTTC. This encodes CASSLDRMGEQFF.

The V gene is TRBV6-2 or TRBV6-3, the J gene TRBJ2-5; weak D call: TRBD2 (5 bases). The DNA end favors TRBJ2-7, so the J call may be wrong. This CDR3 has 14 residues. Germline V CDR1 and CDR2: MNHEY, SVGEGT. The CDR3 DNA follows: TGTGCCAGCAGTGGGAGACTGCAGAACCACGAGCAGTACTTC. Its protein product is CASSGRLQNHEQYF.

The chain is built from TRBV20-1 and TRBJ1-6; TRBD1 aligns across 7 bases. The CDR3 runs to 14 residues. Germline loops: CDR1 DFQATT, CDR2 SNEGSKA (reference sequence). J was trimmed by 7 bases and V by 3 bases; bases with no gene match: 6. The CDR3 region is CSARGDSENSPLHF. In nucleotides, the CDR3 is TGCAGTGCTAGGGGGGACAGCGAGAATTCACCCCTCCACTTT.

This clonotype was observed a handful of times. The chain has TRBV20-1 and TRBJ2-3; 8 nucleotides align to TRBD2. With V trimmed by 1 base and J by 6 bases, 21 bases remained unmatched. There are 19 residues in the CDR3. The germline CDR1 and CDR2 sequences are DFQATT and SNEGSKA (reference sequence). In DNA, the CDR3 is TGCAGTGCTAGAGTCCGGGGGGGCTCTTACTCGAAGGACATGGATACGCAGTATTTT. Residues: CSARVRGGSYSKDMDTQYF.